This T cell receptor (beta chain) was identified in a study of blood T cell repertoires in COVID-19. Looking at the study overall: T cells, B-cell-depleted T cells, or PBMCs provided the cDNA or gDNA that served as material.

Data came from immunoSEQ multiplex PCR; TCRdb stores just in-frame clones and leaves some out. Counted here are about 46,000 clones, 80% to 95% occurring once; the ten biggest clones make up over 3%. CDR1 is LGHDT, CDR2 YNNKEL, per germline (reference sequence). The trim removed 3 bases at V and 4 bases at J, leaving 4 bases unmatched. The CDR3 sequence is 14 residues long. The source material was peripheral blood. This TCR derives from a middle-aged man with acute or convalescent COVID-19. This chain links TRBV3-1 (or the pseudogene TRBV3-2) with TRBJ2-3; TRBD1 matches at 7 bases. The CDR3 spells CASSQGQQPDTQYF. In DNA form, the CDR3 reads TGTGCCAGCAGCCAGGGACAGCAGCCAGATACGCAGTATTTT.